Presented here are 2 T cell receptor beta chains from one specimen sequenced in a study of cytomegalovirus exposure and HLA in healthy donors. The PCR ran on 60 Vbeta and 13 Jbeta primers. Method: immunoSEQ multiplex PCR; TCRdb's copy keeps in-frame clones and lacks some. Of about 110,000 clones listed, around 67% were seen once; the top ten hold around 3.9%. The material sequenced was PBMCs. These receptors all come from a woman between 40 and 50 years old in good health and CMV-seronegative.

As for this clone: Other DNA sequences from this sample encode an identical CDR3 as well. The chain has TRBV9 and TRBJ2-7; 10 nucleotides align to TRBD1. This CDR3 comprises 13 residues. J lost 7 bases, V lost 4 bases, and 5 bases had no gene match. The germline V gene encodes CDR1 SGDLS and CDR2 YYNGEE. Written as DNA, the CDR3 is TGTGCCAGCAGCCGACAGGGGGCGGGGGAGCAGTACTTC. It translates to CASSRQGAGEQYF.

This clone was counted a single time. The rearrangement links TRBV29-1 to TRBJ2-5; D might be TRBD2 (6 bases). CDR3 size: 13 residues. Germline CDR1 and CDR2: SQVTM and ANQGSEA. V was cut by 1 base and J by 3 bases, with 9 bases left in between. The CDR3: CSVEAGRKETQYF. The CDR3 nucleotides are TGCAGCGTTGAAGCGGGGAGGAAAGAGACCCAGTACTTC.